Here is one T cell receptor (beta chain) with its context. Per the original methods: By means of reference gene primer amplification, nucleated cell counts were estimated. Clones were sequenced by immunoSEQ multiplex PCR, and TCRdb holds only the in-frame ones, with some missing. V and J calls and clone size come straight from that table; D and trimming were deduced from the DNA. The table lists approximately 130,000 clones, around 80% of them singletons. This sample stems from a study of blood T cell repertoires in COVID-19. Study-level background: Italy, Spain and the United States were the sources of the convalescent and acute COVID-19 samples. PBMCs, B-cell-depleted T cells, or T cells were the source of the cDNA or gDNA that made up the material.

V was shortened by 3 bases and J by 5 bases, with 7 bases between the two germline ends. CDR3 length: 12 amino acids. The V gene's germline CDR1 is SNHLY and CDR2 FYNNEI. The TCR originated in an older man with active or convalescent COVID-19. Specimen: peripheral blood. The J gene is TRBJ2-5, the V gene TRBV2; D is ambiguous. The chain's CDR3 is CASSELRETQYF. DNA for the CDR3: TGTGCCAGCAGTGAGCTCAGGGAGACCCAGTACTTC.